This T cell receptor beta chain was recovered during a study of T cells expressing NK-cell markers (dated by TCRdb to the early 2020s). For the wider study: In sorted CD3+CD56+NKG2C+, CD3+CD56+NKG2C- and CD3+CD56-NKG2C+ T-cell subsets from 7 or 8 donors, TCR beta-chain repertoires were profiled. Among the eight sequenced donors, only one was HCMV-seronegative, while the other seven were HCMV-seropositive. The eight sequenced donors were randomly selected healthy volunteers, three men and five women. Libraries were sequenced as 2 x 150 bp reads on Illumina HiSeq 2000/2500, MiSeq or NextSeq. Overall study outcomes, separate from this receptor: Whether the expanded NKG2C-expressing T cell clones were specific for HCMV antigens remained unclear. In roughly six donors, the dominant CD3+CD56+NKG2C+ clonotypes were among the top 10 CD8+ clonotypes and accounted for roughly 1.0-8% of CD8+ T cells. Those dominant clonotypes were again the most abundant among CD3+CD56-NKG2C+ cells in a few donors, at about 25-60.1%.

To determine HCMV serostatus, a commercial ELISA kit was used to detect HCMV-specific IgG in serum. Peripheral blood mononuclear cells were isolated from blood by Ficoll density gradient centrifugation. Note on this clonotype: No cognate antigen has been identified for it.

This sample was sequenced with an Illumina HiSeq 2000. The TCR beta cDNA libraries were made using 5'RACE template switching, a step that added both a universal primer site and unique molecular identifiers. cDNA synthesis was primed from the TCR beta constant segment and was followed by two successive PCR amplification steps. In the source study's methods: MIGEC handled demultiplexing of the reads and grouping by UMI, while MiTCR was used to assemble and quantify clonotypes. To exclude erroneous sequences, only TCR cDNA sequences supported by at least two reads were retained. The tcR package was used for downstream repertoire analysis, and clonotypes were matched between fractions using CDR3 nucleotide sequence together with V segment. VDJmatch was used to annotate antigen specificity against VDJdb, with one amino acid substitution in CDR3 permitted. One entry per CDR3 protein sequence results from the TCRdb reprocessing of the reads, with DNA left out. The V and J calls were determined by TCRdb, not by the authors. The sample table holds about 170,000 distinct CDR3 sequences. 20% to 25% of the sample is held by the ten biggest clonotypes.

The germline V gene provides CDR1 MNHNS and CDR2 SASEGT. The cysteine opens and the phenylalanine closes a CDR3 of 14 amino acids. No DNA is recorded. This receptor was obtained from a man aged 18-75 years in good health. The sequencing input was blood T cells: a sorted CD56 or NKG2C T cell subset, CD4+ or CD8+ T cells, or bulk PBMC T cells (not recorded which). Recombination linked TRBV6-1 to TRBJ2-1; TCRdb indicates TRBD1, and absent DNA this call remains unverified. This receptor has the CDR3 CASKRDRAVVEQFF.